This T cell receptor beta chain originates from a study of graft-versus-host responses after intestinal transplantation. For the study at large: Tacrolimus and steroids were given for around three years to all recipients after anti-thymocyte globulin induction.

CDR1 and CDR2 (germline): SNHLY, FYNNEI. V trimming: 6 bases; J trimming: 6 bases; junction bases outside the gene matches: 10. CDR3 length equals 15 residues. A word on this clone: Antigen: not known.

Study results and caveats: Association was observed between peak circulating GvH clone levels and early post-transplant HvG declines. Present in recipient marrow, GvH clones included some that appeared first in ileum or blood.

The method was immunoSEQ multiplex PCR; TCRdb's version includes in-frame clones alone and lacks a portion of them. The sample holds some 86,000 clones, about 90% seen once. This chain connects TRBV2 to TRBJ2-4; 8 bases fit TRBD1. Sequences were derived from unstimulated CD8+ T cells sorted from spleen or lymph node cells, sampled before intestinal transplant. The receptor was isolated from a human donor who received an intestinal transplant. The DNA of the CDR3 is TGTGCCAGCAGATTAAGCAGGGGGCCCGGAAACATTCAGTACTTC. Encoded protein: CASRLSRGPGNIQYF.